Shown below are 16 T cell receptor beta chains from a single sample sequenced in a study of blood T cells in healthy people across ages. It was with a sample-barcoded 5' primer and a J-beta primer mix that a second PCR of roughly 7 to 12 cycles was run. In TCRdb, the 5' RACE reads were re-called with MiXCR into one record per CDR3 protein. The sample has over a million distinct CDR3 sequences; 40% to 50% are singletons. The sequenced material came from blood. The receptors were sampled from a woman aged 55 to 70 in good health.

This chain links TRBV7-9 with TRBJ1-2; the match to TRBD1 covers 8 bases. After removal of 2 bases from V and 8 bases from J, the junction contained 1 base not matched to a gene. This CDR3 is built from 12 residues. Germline lookup yields CDR1 SEHNR and CDR2 FQNEAQ (reference sequence). The CDR3 coding sequence is TGTGCCAGCAGCTTACCAGGGGGCGGCTACACCTTC. Protein product: CASSLPGGGYTF.

This clonotype was counted ten times or more. The J gene is TRBJ2-5, the V gene TRBV29-1; TRBD2 matches at 10 bases. V lost 2 bases to trimming and J lost 11 bases; unmatched junction nucleotides: 17. This CDR3 region has 16 residues. Germline-derived CDR1 and CDR2 are SQVTM and ANQGSEA. Here the CDR3 reads CSVESVGLAGAKEQYF. In DNA form, the CDR3 reads TGCAGCGTTGAATCGGTTGGTCTAGCGGGAGCCAAAGAGCAGTACTTC.

This clonotype was seen more than once but under ten times. This clone may be a read error of a much larger clone one base away. The V call is TRBV27, the J call TRBJ2-7, with D possibly matching TRBD2 (5 bases). This CDR3 is 15 amino acids long. From germline, CDR1 is MNHEY and CDR2 SMNVEV (reference sequence). V lost 1 base and J lost 7, with 17 bases in between. CDR3 DNA: TGTGCCAGCAGTTTATGGTCAGGTTCTAGCAATGAGCAGTACTTC. This translates into CASSLWSGSSNEQYF.

This clonotype came up a few times. The chain links TRBV25-1 to TRBJ1-6; perhaps TRBD1 as D (6 bases). In germline, CDR1 is MGHDK, CDR2 SYGVNS. V dropped 7 bases and J dropped 8 bases, with 15 bases sitting between them. This CDR3 is 14 amino acids long. The CDR3 loop is CASTPGHPDSPLHF. In DNA form, the CDR3 reads TGTGCCAGCACGCCGGGACATCCTGATTCACCCCTCCACTTT.

This clonotype appeared a few times. The chain employs TRBV12-3 or TRBV12-4 and TRBJ1-1; no definite D call. The CDR3 length is 14 residues. V gave up 8 bases and J gave up 0 bases, with 13 bases separating them. CDR3: CASGLRGMNTEAFF. CDR3 in DNA: TGTGCCAGCGGTCTTAGAGGAATGAACACTGAAGCTTTCTTT.

The chain combines TRBV6-2 or TRBV6-3 with TRBJ2-2; 9 positions agree with TRBD1. Germline V gene data show CDR1 as MNHEY and CDR2 as SVGEGT. CDR3 length: 20 residues. The junction had 22 bases not matched to a gene; V was cut back by 2 bases and J by 9 bases. CDR3 region: CASSYDIQGANAFRTRELFF. CDR3 DNA sequence: TGTGCCAGCAGTTACGATATACAGGGGGCGAATGCGTTCAGGACCAGGGAGCTGTTTTTT.

This rearrangement joins TRBV27 to TRBJ2-1; the D is unclear. The CDR3 length is 14 residues. V was clipped by 3 bases and J by 7 bases, with 13 bases between them. CDR1 MNHEY and CDR2 SMNVEV come from the germline V gene (reference sequence). The DNA of the CDR3 is TGTGCCAGCAGTTTTTTGGGGATCGGGAATGAGCAGTTCTTC. Residues: CASSFLGIGNEQFF.

This clonotype occurred a few times. This chain joins TRBV27 and TRBJ2-3; tentative D call: TRBD2 (5 bases). Trimming cost V 5 bases and J 2 bases, with 14 bases left between them. Germline values: CDR1 MNHEY, CDR2 SMNVEV (reference sequence). The CDR3 sequence is 15 residues long. The CDR3 DNA reads as TGTGCCAGCAGTCCCGGACGCGGGTACACAGATACGCAGTATTTT. Protein product: CASSPGRGYTDTQYF.

The V call is TRBV7-9, the J call TRBJ1-2, with TRBD1 matching 7 bases. J was trimmed by 5 bases and V by 5 bases; bases with no gene match: 8. The CDR3 loop spans 14 amino acids. Germline assignment: CDR1 SEHNR and CDR2 FQNEAQ (reference sequence). The CDR3 DNA sequence: TGTGCCAGCAGCCCACCGGGACAGCAGTATGGCTACACCTTC. It translates to CASSPPGQQYGYTF.

This clonotype has only a few counts. The CDR3, as DNA: TGTGCCAGCAGTTCCGGGACAGGGGGAAAATCTTCACCCCTCCACTTT. This codes for CASSSGTGGKSSPLHF. The J gene is TRBJ1-6, the V gene TRBV6-5, with 11 bases identical to TRBD1. The CDR3 contains 16 residues. Losses at the gene ends were 4 bases for V and 9 bases for J; bases not matched to a gene: 8. Germline loops: CDR1 MNHEY, CDR2 SVGAGI.

This clonotype was detected a few times. The V gene is TRBV2, the J gene TRBJ2-1, with 9 bases that match TRBD2. The V gene end was trimmed by 7 bases and the J gene end by 2 bases; junction bases not matched to a gene: 3. CDR3 size: 14 residues. From germline, CDR1 is SNHLY and CDR2 FYNNEI. This chain's CDR3 is CASNGGRAYNEQFF. The CDR3 DNA reads as TGTGCCAGCAACGGCGGGAGGGCCTACAATGAGCAGTTCTTC.

The genes are TRBV6-5 and TRBJ1-5; 9 bases are a match to TRBD1. J gave up 7 bases and V 5 bases, and 6 bases lay outside the gene matches. This CDR3 has 14 residues. Germline V gives CDR1 MNHEY, CDR2 SVGAGI. CDR3 amino acids: CASSTRGQGQPQHF. The DNA of the CDR3 is TGTGCCAGCAGTACCAGAGGACAGGGGCAGCCCCAGCATTTT.

The CDR3 nucleotides are TGTGCCAGCAGCTTAAATACCATAGCGGGAGGAGAGACCCAGTACTTC. It is translated as CASSLNTIAGGETQYF. This chain connects TRBV7-9 to TRBJ2-5; 10 nucleotides line up with TRBD2. Germline loops: CDR1 SEHNR, CDR2 FQNEAQ (reference sequence). This CDR3 region has 16 residues. V lost 2 bases to trimming and J lost 4 bases; unmatched junction nucleotides: 7.

At least ten counts were recorded for this clonotype. The rearrangement links TRBV5-1 to TRBJ2-7; D not resolved. The germline gives CDR1 SGHRS, CDR2 YFSETQ. This CDR3 has 14 amino acids. V was trimmed by 5 bases and J by 6 bases, leaving 18 bases between them. The CDR3: CASRGGKALGEQYF. CDR3 DNA sequence: TGCGCCAGCAGGGGTGGGAAGGCCCTCGGCGAGCAGTACTTC.

This sequence joins TRBV6-1 and TRBJ2-5; perhaps TRBD2 as D (5 bases). The J call is in doubt because the DNA end fits TRBJ2-7 better. The CDR3 has 15 amino acids. Germline V gene sequence: CDR1 MNHNS, CDR2 SASEGT. The CDR3 here is CATKTNHPSAYEQYF. The CDR3 DNA sequence: TGTGCCACCAAGACTAATCACCCTTCCGCCTACGAGCAGTACTTC.

The table lists this clonotype with a few counts. The chain has TRBV6-6 and TRBJ1-2; no clear D. Germline V gene sequence: CDR1 MNHNY, CDR2 SVGAGI (reference sequence). The CDR3 is 14 amino acids. Trimming removed 6 bases at V and 6 bases at J, with 17 bases between. CDR3 in amino acids: CASSPPGQKNGYTF. The DNA of the CDR3 is TGTGCCAGCAGCCCCCCCGGCCAGAAAAATGGCTACACCTTC.